One T cell receptor (beta chain) is described in this entry. An amount of RNA that ranged from roughly 0.45 to 1 ug was reverse transcribed with random hexamers. TCRdb reprocessed the immunoSEQ multiplex PCR reads with MiXCR, giving one entry per CDR3 protein. The data contain roughly 190,000 distinct CDR3 sequences, 90% to 95% of them seen just once; the ten biggest clones take up 0.087%. The CDR3 contains 16 residues. The ends were cut back, 7 bases at V and 6 bases at J, with 22 bases in the middle. From germline, CDR1 is MDHEN and CDR2 SYDVKM. The source of the sample is a study of CD8 T cells in Susac syndrome.

The source material was CD4+ T cells from PBMCs. The rearrangement uses TRBV28 and TRBJ1-5, with a possible D match to TRBD1 (6 bases). The receptor's source is a human donor with Susac syndrome. The CDR3 loop reads CASTTSGATVGQPQHF. The CDR3 DNA follows: TGTGCCAGCACCACTTCAGGGGCAACGGTGGGTCAGCCCCAGCATTTT.